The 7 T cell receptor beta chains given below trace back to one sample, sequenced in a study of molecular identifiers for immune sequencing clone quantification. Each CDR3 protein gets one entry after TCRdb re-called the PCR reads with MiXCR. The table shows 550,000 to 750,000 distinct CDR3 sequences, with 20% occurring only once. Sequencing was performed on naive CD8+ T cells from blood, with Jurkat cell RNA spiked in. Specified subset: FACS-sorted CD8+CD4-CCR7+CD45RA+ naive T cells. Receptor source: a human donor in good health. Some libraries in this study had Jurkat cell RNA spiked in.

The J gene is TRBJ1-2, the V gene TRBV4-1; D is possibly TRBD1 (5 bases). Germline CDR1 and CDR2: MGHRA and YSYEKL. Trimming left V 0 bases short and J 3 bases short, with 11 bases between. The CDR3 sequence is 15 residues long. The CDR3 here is CASSQDPSTDYGYTF. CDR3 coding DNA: TGCGCCAGCAGCCAAGACCCTTCGACAGACTATGGCTACACCTTC.

CDR3 nucleotides: TGTGCCAGTAGTAAGGACGGAATTTACGAGCAGTACTTC. Protein: CASSKDGIYEQYF. V and J are TRBV19 and TRBJ2-7; D unclear. The V and J ends lost 4 bases and 4 bases respectively, with 11 bases between them. The germline gives CDR1 LNHDA, CDR2 SQIVND (reference sequence). This CDR3 comprises 13 residues.

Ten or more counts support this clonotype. The CDR3 here is CASSDSGTLYEQYF. The DNA of the CDR3 is TGTGCCAGCTCAGACTCCGGGACTCTCTACGAGCAGTACTTC. This chain links TRBV18 with TRBJ2-7, with a tentative D call TRBD2 (6 bases). From germline, CDR1 is KGHSH and CDR2 LQKENI. There are 14 residues in the CDR3. The germline V and J ends were trimmed by 5 bases and 3 bases, with 14 bases remaining between them.

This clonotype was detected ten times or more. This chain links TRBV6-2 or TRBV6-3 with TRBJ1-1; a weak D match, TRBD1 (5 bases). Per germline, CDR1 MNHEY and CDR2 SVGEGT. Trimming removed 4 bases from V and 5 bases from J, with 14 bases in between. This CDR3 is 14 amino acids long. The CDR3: CASSSIGGGTEAFF. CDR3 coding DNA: TGTGCCAGCAGTTCGATAGGTGGGGGTACTGAAGCTTTCTTT.

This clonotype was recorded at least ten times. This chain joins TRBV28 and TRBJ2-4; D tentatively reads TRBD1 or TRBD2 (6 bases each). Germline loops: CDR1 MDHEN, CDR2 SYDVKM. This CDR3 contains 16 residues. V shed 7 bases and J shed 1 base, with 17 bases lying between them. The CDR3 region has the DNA TGTGCCAGCATCCAGTCGGGGGCAAGGGCCAAAAACATTCAGTACTTC. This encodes CASIQSGARAKNIQYF.

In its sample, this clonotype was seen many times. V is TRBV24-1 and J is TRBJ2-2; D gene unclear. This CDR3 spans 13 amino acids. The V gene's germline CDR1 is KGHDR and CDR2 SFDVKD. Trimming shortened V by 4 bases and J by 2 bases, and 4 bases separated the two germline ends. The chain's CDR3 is CATSEFNTGELFF. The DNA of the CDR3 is TGTGCCACCAGTGAATTTAACACCGGGGAGCTGTTTTTT.

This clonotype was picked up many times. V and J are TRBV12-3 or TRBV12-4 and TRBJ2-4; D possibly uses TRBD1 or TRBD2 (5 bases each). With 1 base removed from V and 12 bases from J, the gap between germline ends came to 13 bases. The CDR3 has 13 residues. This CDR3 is CASSLEGPQNQYF. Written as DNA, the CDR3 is TGTGCCAGCAGTTTAGAGGGACCGCAAAATCAGTACTTC.